This TCR beta chain was profiled in a study of radiation and T cells in renal cell carcinoma. The germline gives CDR1 GTSNPN, CDR2 SVGIG (reference sequence). The ends were cut back, 2 bases at V and 0 bases at J, with 11 bases in the middle. CDR3 length: 15 amino acids. TCRdb's table, derived via immunoSEQ multiplex PCR, lists solely in-frame clones and lacks some. The repertoire has some 120,000 clones, 70% to 90% of them found once; the top ten carry around 1.8%. Time point specified: blood 2 weeks post-SBRT. Treatment in this sample: 15 Gy SBRT to primary tumor, nephrectomy 4 weeks later. Blood was sampled at baseline, 2 weeks and 4 weeks after SBRT. This clone has just a few counts.

This receptor was identified in a woman aged 55-69 years with renal cell carcinoma. The chain employs TRBV30 and TRBJ1-5, with D perhaps TRBD1 (6 bases). The specimen was blood, collected from a patient whose treatment included radiotherapy and nephrectomy. CDR3 loop: CAWSFRTVSNQPQHF. CDR3 DNA: TGTGCCTGGAGTTTCAGGACAGTTAGCAATCAGCCCCAGCATTTT.